These 23 T cell receptor beta chains originate from one sample sequenced in a study of Tregs in tolerant kidney transplant recipients. Method: immunoSEQ multiplex PCR; TCRdb's copy keeps in-frame clones and lacks some. The data hold 62,000 or so clones, with 95% to 98% observed a single time. This specimen was Tregs from blood, taken before the transplant. The receptors were sampled from a human donor who received a combined kidney and bone marrow transplant.

The chain has TRBV5-6 and TRBJ2-5; 10 bases match TRBD2. CDR3 size: 15 residues. V dropped 0 bases and J dropped 5; count of bases not matched to a gene: 4. Germline V gene lookup returns CDR1 SGHDT and CDR2 YYEEEE. The CDR3 DNA follows: TGTGCCAGCAGCTTGGTGGCTAGCGGGGGTGAGACCCAGTACTTC. This sequence encodes CASSLVASGGETQYF.

The chain recombines TRBV11-2 with TRBJ2-3; weak D call: TRBD2 (5 bases). The CDR3 is 13 residues long. Trimming shortened V by 3 bases and J by 1 base, and 5 bases separated the two germline ends. CDR1 and CDR2 from the germline V gene are SGHAT and FQNNGV. CDR3 in amino acids: CASSFSGTDTQYF. The CDR3 DNA is TGTGCCAGCAGCTTTAGCGGCACAGATACGCAGTATTTT.

This sequence joins TRBV7-2 and TRBJ1-1; possible D gene TRBD1, 5 bases. Per the germline V gene, CDR1 is SGHTA and CDR2 is FQGNSA. The germline V and J ends were trimmed by 3 bases and 0 bases, with 11 bases remaining between them. There are 15 residues in the CDR3. CDR3 protein: CASSLRTLMNTEAFF. DNA of the CDR3: TGTGCCAGCAGCTTGCGGACACTAATGAACACTGAAGCTTTCTTT.

The chain uses TRBV6-5 and TRBJ1-5; D remains unclear. V lost 2 bases, J lost 3 bases, and 5 bases lay in between. The CDR3 length is 13 residues. CDR1 MNHEY and CDR2 SVGAGI come from the germline V gene. CDR3 in DNA: TGTGCCAGCAGTTACCGGGTCAATCAGCCCCAGCATTTT. As protein: CASSYRVNQPQHF.

The rearrangement uses TRBV2 and TRBJ2-3; 7 bases align to TRBD1. V trimming: 3 bases; J trimming: 1 base; junction bases outside the gene matches: 10. This CDR3 contains 17 residues. Germline V gives CDR1 SNHLY, CDR2 FYNNEI. CDR3 protein: CASSERRQGVGTDTQYF. For the CDR3, the DNA is TGTGCCAGCAGTGAGCGAAGACAGGGTGTTGGCACAGATACGCAGTATTTT.

The chain couples TRBV5-1 to TRBJ2-1; maybe TRBD2 (6 bases). Per germline, CDR1 SGHRS and CDR2 YFSETQ. Trimming took off 2 bases at V and 10 bases at J, with 10 bases between the two ends. CDR3 length: 12 amino acids. CDR3 in DNA: TGCGCCAGCAGCTTCCCGGAGGGCGAGCAGTTCTTC. The encoded protein is CASSFPEGEQFF.

The J gene is TRBJ1-3, the V gene TRBV18; D perhaps matches TRBD1 (6 bases). The germline V gene has CDR1 KGHSH and CDR2 LQKENI. Trimming removed 3 bases from V and 0 bases from J, with 12 bases in between. This CDR3 spans 16 amino acids. CDR3 sequence reads: CASSPLTGPSGNTIYF. The CDR3 DNA follows: TGTGCCAGCTCACCCCTTACAGGGCCCTCTGGAAACACCATATATTTT. Together with reference TRBV18 and TRBJ1-3, the CDR3 gives the full variable domain: NAGVMQNPRHLVRRRGQEARLRCSPMKGHSHVYWYRQLPEEGLKFMVYLQKENIIDESGMPKERFSAEFPKEGPSILRIQQVVRGDSAAYFCASSPLTGPSGNTIYFGEGSWLTVV.

This chain joins TRBV7-3 and TRBJ2-2, with TRBD2 matching over 7 bases. Germline V gene lookup returns CDR1 SGHTA and CDR2 FQGTGA. With V trimmed by 0 bases and J by 0 bases, 4 bases remained unmatched. The length of the CDR3 is 17 residues. The CDR3 region has the DNA TGTGCCAGCAGCTTAACCGCGGGGAGGGCGAACACCGGGGAGCTGTTTTTT. This codes for CASSLTAGRANTGELFF.

The chain combines TRBV7-2 with TRBJ1-5, with 11 bases fitting TRBD1. Trimming took 4 bases from V and 7 from J; bases not matched to a gene: 6. CDR1 is SGHTA, CDR2 FQGNSA, per germline. This CDR3 contains 15 residues. The CDR3 region has the DNA TGTGCCAGCAGCTACCGGACAGGGGGCGAGCAGCCCCAGCATTTT. The encoded protein is CASSYRTGGEQPQHF.

The V call is TRBV10-3, the J call TRBJ1-4; D is possibly TRBD1 (5 bases). Trimming cost V 4 bases and J 13 bases, with 10 bases left between them. The CDR3 spans 11 residues. Germline CDR1 is ENHRY and CDR2 is SYGVKD. CDR3 in amino acids: CAISGGGPLFF. Written as DNA, the CDR3 is TGTGCCATCAGTGGGGGCGGCCCACTGTTTTTT.

V usage is TRBV7-3 and J usage is TRBJ1-2; possible D gene TRBD1, 6 bases. Looked up from germline, CDR1 is SGHTA and CDR2 is FQGTGA. There are 14 residues in the CDR3. The V and J ends lost 5 bases and 10 bases respectively, with 20 bases between them. As DNA, the CDR3 is TGTGCCAGCAGCCCGGGGACACATCAAGGCTCCTACACCTTC. Translated, it gives CASSPGTHQGSYTF.

This sequence joins TRBV2 and TRBJ2-3; 7 nucleotides agree with TRBD2. Germline V gene data show CDR1 as SNHLY and CDR2 as FYNNEI. Trimming cost V 3 bases and J 8 bases; bases outside gene matches: 11. CDR3 length: 15 amino acids. The CDR3 sequence is CASSDLAGPTGTQYF. For the CDR3, the DNA is TGTGCCAGCAGTGATTTAGCGGGCCCCACCGGTACGCAGTATTTT.

This sequence joins TRBV30 and TRBJ2-3, with D possibly TRBD1 on 10 matching bases. Per the germline V gene, CDR1 is GTSNPN and CDR2 is SVGIG (reference sequence). Trimming shortened V by 5 bases and J by 2 bases, and 23 bases separated the two germline ends. CDR3 length equals 17 residues. The CDR3 is CAWGTGVGGRATDTQYF. The CDR3 DNA reads TGTGCCTGGGGGACAGGGGTCGGCGGGAGGGCCACAGATACGCAGTATTTT.

The chain is built from TRBV7-2 and TRBJ1-1, with TRBD1 matching over 11 bases. CDR1 and CDR2 (germline): SGHTA, FQGNSA. The CDR3 length is 13 residues. V shed 5 bases and J 11 bases; nucleotides not matched to a gene: 7. The CDR3 region is CASSPGTGGQAFF. The DNA of the CDR3 is TGTGCCAGCAGCCCGGGGACAGGGGGACAGGCTTTCTTT.

The chain has TRBV30 and TRBJ1-1; D remains ambiguous. This CDR3 is 13 amino acids long. The germline gives CDR1 GTSNPN, CDR2 SVGIG (reference sequence). Trimming stripped 2 bases from V and 1 base from J, with 8 bases between. The DNA for the CDR3 is TGTGCCTGGAGTTTTACTAAGAACACTGAAGCTTTCTTT. Translated, it gives CAWSFTKNTEAFF.

The chain is built from TRBV11-2 and TRBJ2-1, with 7 bases that match TRBD2. From germline, CDR1 is SGHAT and CDR2 FQNNGV. Germline trimming cut 0 bases from V and 12 bases from J; bases unmatched to any gene: 8. This CDR3 has 14 residues. The CDR3 DNA is TGTGCCAGCAGCTTAGATTTGACTAGCCGGGCGCAGTTCTTC. Its translation is CASSLDLTSRAQFF.

V gene TRBV30 combines with J gene TRBJ1-2, with D perhaps TRBD1 (6 bases). This CDR3 has 14 residues. Between the trimmed V and J ends, which lost 0 bases and 7 bases, there was a span of 15 bases. The germline gives CDR1 GTSNPN, CDR2 SVGIG (reference sequence). In DNA form, the CDR3 reads TGTGCCTGGAGTGTACTAGACAGGATACCTGGCTACACCTTC. Amino acid sequence: CAWSVLDRIPGYTF.

The genes are TRBV7-3 and TRBJ2-3; a weak D match, TRBD1 (5 bases). The V and J ends lost 1 base and 2 bases respectively, with 7 bases between them. Germline V gene sequence: CDR1 SGHTA, CDR2 FQGTGA. The CDR3 is 14 residues long. CDR3 in amino acids: CASSLKGYTDTQYF. In DNA, the CDR3 is TGTGCCAGCAGCTTAAAGGGGTACACAGATACGCAGTATTTT.

V gene TRBV9 combines with J gene TRBJ2-3; D is undetermined. The germline V and J ends were trimmed by 1 base and 2 bases, with 17 bases remaining between them. This CDR3 has 17 amino acids. Germline values: CDR1 SGDLS, CDR2 YYNGEE. The CDR3 coding sequence is TGTGCCAGCAGCGTAAGCCCACTTCGAGGCCTCACAGATACGCAGTATTTT. Translation gives CASSVSPLRGLTDTQYF.

J is TRBJ1-1 and V is TRBV19; D possibly corresponds to TRBD1 (5 bases). The CDR3 length is 14 residues. The ends were cut back, 3 bases at V and 4 bases at J, with 12 bases in the middle. Germline V gene data show CDR1 as LNHDA and CDR2 as SQIVND (reference sequence). For the CDR3, the DNA is TGTGCCAGTAGTATCAGCAGGGTAGGCACTGAAGCTTTCTTT. It yields the protein CASSISRVGTEAFF.

The CDR3 sequence: CASKLSDRAYGYTF. The CDR3 DNA follows: TGCGCCAGCAAGTTATCGGACAGGGCCTATGGCTACACCTTC. The chain has TRBV10-1 and TRBJ1-2, with TRBD1 matching 8 bases. Per germline, CDR1 WNHNN and CDR2 SYGVQD (reference sequence). CDR3 length equals 14 residues. After removal of 7 bases from V and 4 bases from J, the junction contained 8 bases not matched to a gene.

This sequence joins TRBV29-1 and TRBJ2-5; tentative D call: TRBD1 (5 bases). CDR3 length: 15 amino acids. Germline V gives CDR1 SQVTM, CDR2 ANQGSEA. V dropped 4 bases and J dropped 3 bases, with 18 bases sitting between them. The CDR3 is CSVGGGGLVKETQYF. CDR3 DNA sequence: TGCAGCGTTGGGGGCGGCGGCTTGGTAAAAGAGACCCAGTACTTC.

V usage is TRBV5-6 and J usage is TRBJ2-1, with TRBD2 matching 13 bases. This CDR3 has 16 amino acids. Germline CDR1 reads SGHDT; CDR2 reads YYEEEE. V shed 4 bases and J 5 bases; nucleotides not matched to a gene: 6. In nucleotides, the CDR3 is TGTGCCAGCAGCCGATTGGGACTAGCGGGGCACAATGAGCAGTTCTTC. Its translation: CASSRLGLAGHNEQFF.